This TCR beta chain stems from a study of blood T cell repertoires in COVID-19. As for the study in general: Italy, Spain and the United States were the sources of the convalescent and acute COVID-19 samples. T cells, B-cell-depleted T cells, or PBMCs provided the cDNA or gDNA that served as material.

Authors' methods: Amplification from reference gene primers served as the basis for estimated nucleated cell counts. The data were produced by immunoSEQ multiplex PCR, yet TCRdb's version contains in-frame clones alone and is incomplete. V and J calls and clone size are as listed in that table; D and trimming were resolved from the DNA. Of over 200,000 clones listed, 83% are singletons. After removal of 6 bases from V and 2 bases from J, the junction contained 12 bases not matched to a gene. This CDR3 is built from 16 residues. The germline CDR1 and CDR2 sequences are SNHLY and FYNNEI. Enrolled during active infection, Seattle patients were then followed longitudinally.

The sequencing input was peripheral blood. The receptor comes from a woman in her twenties or thirties with COVID-19, enrolled during active disease. The gene calls are TRBV2 and TRBJ1-2; TRBD1 agrees at 7 bases. CDR3 sequence reads: CASSRMTGRWNYGYTF. DNA of the CDR3: TGTGCCAGCAGCAGAATGACAGGGAGGTGGAACTATGGCTACACCTTC.